The sequence of this T cell receptor (beta chain) was determined in a study of T cells after yellow fever vaccination. The ends lost 10 bases at V and 8 bases at J; junction bases unmatched: 16. Germline V gene sequence: CDR1 MNHEY, CDR2 SVGEGT. This CDR3 is built from 15 residues. TCRdb ran MiXCR on the 5' RACE reads and lists one entry per CDR3 protein. Of 300,000 to 400,000 distinct CDR3 sequences in the sample, around 12% were seen once. Broader study findings: Compared with primary, the secondary response was weaker and peaked at day 5, not 15.

A remark on this clonotype: The antigen is not known.

The chain employs TRBV6-2 or TRBV6-3 and TRBJ2-1; 8 nucleotides agree with TRBD2. Sequencing used CD4+ T cells sorted from PBMCs, obtained 15 days after the yellow fever booster vaccination. The TCR sequence derives from a man in his late teens or twenties who received the YFV17D yellow fever vaccine. The CDR3 nucleotides are TGTGCCACCTCCGAATCCGGGGGGGCTTCAGATGAGCAGTTCTTC. Translated, it gives CATSESGGASDEQFF.